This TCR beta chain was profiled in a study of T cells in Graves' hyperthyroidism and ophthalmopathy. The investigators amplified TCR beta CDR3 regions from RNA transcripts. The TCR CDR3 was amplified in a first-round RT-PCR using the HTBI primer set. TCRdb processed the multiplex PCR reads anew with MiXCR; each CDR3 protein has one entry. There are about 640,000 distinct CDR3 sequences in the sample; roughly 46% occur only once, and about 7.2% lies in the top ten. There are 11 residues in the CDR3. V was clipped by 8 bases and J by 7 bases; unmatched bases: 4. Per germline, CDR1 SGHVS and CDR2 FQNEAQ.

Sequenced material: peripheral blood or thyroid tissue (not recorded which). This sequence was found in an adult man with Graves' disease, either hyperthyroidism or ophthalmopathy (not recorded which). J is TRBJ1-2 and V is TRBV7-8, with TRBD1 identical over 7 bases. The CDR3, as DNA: TGTGCCAGCGAGGGGGCGGCTGGCTACACCTTC. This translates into CASEGAAGYTF.